This is a list of T cell receptor beta chains from one sample in a study of blood T cell repertoires in COVID-19. Measured with immunoSEQ multiplex PCR; TCRdb has only the in-frame clones, and not every one. The repertoire holds about 480,000 clones, with approximately 91% as singletons. Input material: PBMCs or T cells enriched from blood (not recorded which). The receptors stem from an older woman who had recovered from COVID-19. The CDR3 runs from the conserved cysteine through the conserved F or W. A D gene is named only where the DNA matches it firmly. Clone size is shown for a subset of rows, as once, few, many or a class of expanded clone.

size	J	D	V	CDR3	DNA
.	TRBJ2-3	.	TRBV11-3	CASSLFTDTQYF	TGTGCCAGCAGTCTCTTCACAGATACGCAGTATTTT
.	TRBJ2-5	TRBD2	TRBV4-2	CASSQDRASGGPWAQYF	TGTGCCAGCAGCCAAGATCGGGCTAGCGGGGGTCCCTGGGCCCAGTACTTC
.	TRBJ1-2	.	TRBV6-5	CASSYTGSYGYTF	TGTGCCAGCAGTTACACGGGGTCCTATGGCTACACCTTC
.	TRBJ1-5	.	TRBV29-1	CSVVGDFNQPQHF	TGCAGCGTCGTAGGGGATTTTAATCAGCCCCAGCATTTT
once	TRBJ2-2	TRBD1	TRBV19	CASNPPGQGITWDTGELFF	TGTGCCAGTAACCCCCCGGGACAGGGGATTACGTGGGACACCGGGGAGCTGTTTTTT
.	TRBJ2-1	.	TRBV18	CASSPRGTANNEQFF	TGTGCCAGCTCACCAAGGGGAACAGCTAACAATGAGCAGTTCTTC
.	TRBJ1-4	.	TRBV4-2	CASSQDPPREREKLFF	TGTGCCAGCAGCCAAGATCCCCCCAGGGAAAGGGAAAAACTGTTTTTT
.	TRBJ1-2	.	TRBV19	CASTGFDGYTF	TGTGCCAGTACAGGGTTCGATGGCTACACCTTC
.	TRBJ1-3	.	TRBV6-6	CASSTQGAGNTIYF	TGTGCCAGCAGCACGCAGGGTGCTGGAAACACCATATATTTT
.	TRBJ1-2	.	TRBV6-5	CASSYSGRSGNYGYTF	TGTGCCAGCAGTTATTCCGGGAGGTCAGGGAACTATGGCTACACCTTC
.	TRBJ1-5	.	TRBV18	CASSPDRHQPQHF	TGTGCCAGCTCACCAGACAGGCATCAGCCCCAGCATTTT
.	TRBJ1-2	.	TRBV14	CASSQEFRGDYGYTF	TGTGCCAGCAGCCAAGAATTTCGGGGGGATTATGGCTACACCTTC
.	TRBJ2-2	TRBD2	TRBV10-3	CAIASGGITGELFF	TGTGCCATCGCCAGCGGGGGAATCACCGGGGAGCTGTTTTTT
few	TRBJ1-1	.	TRBV18	CASSSRINTEAFF	TGTGCCAGCTCATCTAGGATCAACACTGAAGCTTTCTTT
.	TRBJ1-3	TRBD1	TRBV5-1	CASSLVPGGGGNTIYF	TGCGCCAGCAGCTTGGTTCCAGGGGGTGGCGGAAACACCATATATTTT
.	TRBJ1-2	TRBD1	TRBV11-2	CASSLGSGRDRDLMAVTF	TGTGCCAGCAGCTTAGGAAGTGGTAGGGACAGGGACCTTATGGCTGTCACCTTC
.	TRBJ1-2	.	TRBV2	CASSVRYGYTF	TGTGCCAGCAGTGTTCGGTATGGCTACACCTTC
.	TRBJ2-5	.	TRBV6-5	CASSYVPTGPETQYF	TGTGCCAGCAGTTACGTCCCAACTGGGCCGGAGACCCAGTACTTC
.	TRBJ2-1	TRBD2	TRBV9	CASSPAGGSYNEQFF	TGTGCCAGCAGCCCGGCGGGGGGGAGTTACAATGAGCAGTTCTTC
.	TRBJ2-1	TRBD1	TRBV5-1	CASSTWTGGPYNEQFF	TGCGCCAGCAGCACCTGGACAGGGGGACCCTACAATGAGCAGTTCTTC
.	TRBJ2-6	.	TRBV18	CASSPTIGTNVLTF	TGTGCCAGCTCACCGACGATCGGGACCAACGTCCTGACTTTC
.	TRBJ1-5	.	TRBV10-2	CATQGGNQPQHF	TGCGCCACACAGGGTGGCAATCAGCCCCAGCATTTT
once	TRBJ2-2	.	TRBV7-9	CASSLGTQGGELFF	TGTGCCAGCAGCTTGGGGACTCAGGGCGGGGAGCTGTTTTTT
.	TRBJ2-6	.	TRBV20-1	CSASGAGPANVLTF	TGCAGTGCTAGTGGGGCGGGTCCAGCCAACGTCCTGACTTTC
.	TRBJ2-7	TRBD1	TRBV9	CASSRTGGHEQYF	TGTGCCAGCAGCCGGACAGGGGGACACGAGCAGTACTTC
.	TRBJ2-7	.	TRBV10-3	CAISDLAWGEIYEQYF	TGTGCCATCAGTGACTTGGCATGGGGGGAAATATACGAGCAGTACTTC
.	TRBJ1-1	.	TRBV19	CASSITGDPNTEAFF	TGTGCCAGTAGTATCACGGGAGATCCGAACACTGAAGCTTTCTTT
.	TRBJ2-2	TRBD2	TRBV5-4	CASSFTSGGTGELFF	TGTGCCAGCAGCTTTACTAGCGGGGGGACCGGGGAGCTGTTTTTT
once	TRBJ2-5	.	TRBV24-1	CATSETGQQETQYF	TGTGCCACCAGTGAAACGGGTCAACAAGAGACCCAGTACTTC
.	TRBJ1-1	.	TRBV7-2	CASSLDGGSNTEAFF	TGTGCCAGCAGCTTAGATGGGGGGTCTAACACTGAAGCTTTCTTT
.	TRBJ2-3	TRBD2	TRBV5-4	CASSDRGADTQYF	TGTGCCAGCAGCGATCGGGGGGCAGATACGCAGTATTTT
.	TRBJ1-1	TRBD1	TRBV6-5	CASRGQGMNTEAFF	TGTGCCAGCAGGGGACAGGGGATGAACACTGAAGCTTTCTTT
once	TRBJ1-3	.	TRBV5-4	CASSLGGAQGNTIYF	TGTGCCAGCAGCTTAGGAGGGGCTCAAGGAAACACCATATATTTT
once	TRBJ2-1	TRBD2	TRBV19	CASASSRGGEDEQFF	TGTGCCAGCGCGTCATCACGGGGGGGCGAAGATGAGCAGTTCTTC
.	TRBJ2-4	TRBD2	TRBV12-5	CASGLVPPAAGGENIQYF	TGTGCTAGTGGTTTGGTACCCCCGGCGGCGGGGGGGGAAAACATTCAGTACTTC
.	TRBJ1-1	.	TRBV21-1	CASSKTGPNTEAFF	TGTGCCAGCAGCAAGACAGGGCCGAACACTGAAGCTTTCTTT
.	TRBJ2-1	TRBD1	TRBV27	CASSGQGNEQFF	TGTGCCAGCAGTGGACAGGGGAATGAGCAGTTCTTC
few	TRBJ1-1	TRBD1	TRBV7-9	CASSLGGQGARLTEAFF	TGTGCCAGCAGCTTAGGTGGACAGGGGGCGAGACTCACTGAAGCTTTCTTT
.	TRBJ2-3	TRBD1	TRBV7-9	CASLRTGDTDTQYF	TGTGCCAGTTTGAGGACAGGGGACACAGATACGCAGTATTTT
.	TRBJ1-1	TRBD1	TRBV6-5	CASSSTGTTEAFF	TGTGCCAGCAGCTCGACAGGGACCACTGAAGCTTTCTTT
.	TRBJ2-3	TRBD2	TRBV10-3	CAISAGDYSGDTQYF	TGTGCCATCAGTGCCGGGGACTACTCGGGGGATACGCAGTATTTT
.	TRBJ1-1	.	TRBV19	CASSPLGDSEAFF	TGTGCCAGTAGTCCGTTAGGAGATTCTGAAGCTTTCTTT
.	TRBJ1-5	.	TRBV6-5	CASSYLGDQPQHF	TGTGCCAGCAGTTACCTCGGAGATCAGCCCCAGCATTTT
.	TRBJ1-1	TRBD1	TRBV19	CASRFPLGTGSHVFF	TGTGCCAGTAGATTCCCCCTAGGGACAGGTAGTCACGTTTTCTTT
.	TRBJ2-6	.	TRBV13	CASSSNWDLGANVLTF	TGTGCCAGCAGCTCCAATTGGGACTTGGGGGCCAACGTCCTGACTTTC
.	TRBJ1-2	.	TRBV19	CASTSSLRGSYGYTF	TGTGCCAGTACATCTAGTCTAAGAGGTAGCTATGGCTACACCTTC
.	TRBJ2-2	.	TRBV2	CASSETGSRGELFF	TGTGCCAGCAGTGAAACAGGGTCCCGGGGGGAGCTGTTTTTT
.	TRBJ2-2	TRBD1	TRBV10-1	CARTGTGGSRELFF	TGCGCCAGAACCGGGACAGGGGGAAGTCGGGAGCTGTTTTTT
.	TRBJ1-6	.	TRBV4-1	CASSQAYRDESPLHF	TGCGCCAGCAGCCAAGCCTACAGGGATGAGTCACCCCTCCACTTT
many	TRBJ2-2	TRBD1	TRBV12-5	CASGLDLYRDRGTGELFF	TGTGCTAGTGGTTTGGATCTCTATCGGGACAGGGGGACCGGGGAGCTGTTTTTT
.	TRBJ2-4	TRBD2	TRBV27	CASSLLRPGGNIQYF	TGTGCCAGCAGCCTGCTAAGACCCGGGGGGAACATTCAGTACTTC
.	TRBJ2-6	TRBD1	TRBV5-1	CASSPQGASSGANVLTF	TGCGCCAGCAGCCCACAGGGGGCGAGCTCTGGGGCCAACGTCCTGACTTTC
.	TRBJ1-6	.	TRBV6-5	CASIRSQGSDSPLHF	TGTGCCAGCATCCGAAGTCAGGGGTCGGATTCACCCCTCCACTTT
.	TRBJ1-5	TRBD1	TRBV19	CASSVDRNQPQHF	TGTGCCAGTAGTGTGGACAGGAATCAGCCCCAGCATTTT
.	TRBJ2-5	.	TRBV3-1/TRBV3-2	CASSQGASETQYF	TGTGCCAGCAGCCAAGGGGCTTCAGAGACCCAGTACTTC
.	TRBJ2-5	TRBD2	TRBV24-1	CATSVGTSGGIMETQYF	TGTGCCACCAGTGTCGGGACTAGCGGGGGTATAATGGAGACCCAGTACTTC
.	TRBJ1-6	.	TRBV2	CASMRLRDSPLHF	TGTGCCAGCATGCGACTGCGGGATTCACCCCTCCACTTT
.	TRBJ1-1	.	TRBV5-4	CASSLPLFTEAFF	TGTGCCAGCAGCTTGCCCCTGTTCACTGAAGCTTTCTTT
.	TRBJ2-1	TRBD1	TRBV3-1/TRBV3-2	CASSLTGVQFF	TGTGCCAGCAGCCTGACAGGGGTGCAGTTCTTC
few	TRBJ1-5	TRBD1	TRBV28	CASSTGSGGNQPQHF	TGTGCCAGCTCGACAGGGTCTGGGGGCAATCAGCCCCAGCATTTT